This T cell receptor beta chain was documented in a study of T cell repertoires in cytomegalovirus infection. Study information: HLA-B-restricted CMV epitopes that are well studied, plus recently identified HLA-C-restricted ones, were used by the study. Both CMV infection and a matching HLA type were indicated by public TCR beta signatures. Overall study results and limits: HLA-C-restricted CMV-specific TCR beta clonotypes were dominant in the ex vivo response. Identification of carriers of CMV plus the relevant HLA was performed using cumulative public TCR beta family frequency.

TCRdb re-analysed the reads in MiXCR, keeping a single row per CDR3 protein. The table includes about half a million distinct CDR3 sequences, around 30% detected once. This clonotype was seen a few times. Its antigen is currently unknown. CDR3 length: 16 amino acids. J lost 5 bases, V lost 4 bases, and 12 bases had no gene match. Germline CDR1 SGHNT, CDR2 YYREEE (reference sequence). The rearrangement joins TRBV5-4 to TRBJ2-7; TRBD2 aligns across 10 bases. The sequencing here drew on cultured PBMCs, taken from culture after CMV antigen stimulation. The source of this sequence is a human donor in good health (CMV status not recorded). Some clones in this sample may be carry-over from other donors' samples. The CDR3 is CASSKAGSGRRDEQYF. The CDR3 coding sequence is TGTGCCAGCAGCAAGGCTGGTAGCGGGAGGCGGGACGAGCAGTACTTC.